Below, 10 T cell receptor beta chains from the same sample are listed, as sequenced in a study of cytomegalovirus exposure and HLA in healthy donors. The PCR contained 60 Vbeta and 13 Jbeta primers. TCRdb keeps only in-frame clones here, not all; method: immunoSEQ multiplex PCR. Of roughly 73,000 clones listed, over 70% are singletons. Sequenced: PBMCs. The receptors here all came from a man aged 70-80 years in good health and CMV-seronegative.

V gene TRBV7-8 combines with J gene TRBJ2-1; D remains ambiguous. The germline V gene has CDR1 SGHVS and CDR2 FQNEAQ. The V and J ends lost 0 bases and 6 bases respectively, with 9 bases between them. The CDR3 length is 14 residues. The CDR3 here is CASSLAVASNEQFF. The CDR3 nucleotides are TGTGCCAGCAGCTTAGCGGTGGCTAGCAATGAGCAGTTCTTC.

The chain uses TRBV6-5 and TRBJ2-7; 10 bases agree with TRBD1. CDR3 length equals 14 residues. The germline CDR1 and CDR2 sequences are MNHEY and SVGAGI. The junction had 0 bases not matched to a gene; V was cut back by 2 bases and J by 2 bases. This chain's CDR3 is CASSYDRGPYEQYF. The DNA of the CDR3 is TGTGCCAGCAGTTACGACAGGGGGCCCTACGAGCAGTACTTC.

The chain combines TRBV6-5 with TRBJ1-4, with unresolved D. In germline, CDR1 is MNHEY, CDR2 SVGAGI. This CDR3 comprises 15 residues. The ends were cut back, 2 bases at V and 8 bases at J, with 15 bases in the middle. DNA of the CDR3: TGTGCCAGCAGTTACGGTCGGAGTGGCGGGGAAAAACTGTTTTTT. Protein product: CASSYGRSGGEKLFF.

V and J are TRBV5-1 and TRBJ2-3; TRBD2 agrees at 15 bases. CDR3 length equals 20 residues. V trimming: 0 bases; J trimming: 4 bases; junction bases outside the gene matches: 12. Germline CDR1 and CDR2: SGHRS and YFSETQ. This CDR3 is CASSLAPGLAGGSTPDTQYF. The DNA for the CDR3 is TGCGCCAGCAGCTTGGCCCCAGGACTAGCGGGAGGGTCGACCCCAGATACGCAGTATTTT.

The chain carries TRBV7-2 and TRBJ2-1; tentatively, D is TRBD2 (5 bases). This CDR3 contains 15 residues. V gave up 5 bases and J gave up 9 bases, with 20 bases separating them. Per the germline V gene, CDR1 is SGHTA and CDR2 is FQGNSA. Written as DNA, the CDR3 is TGTGCCAGCAGCCTCGCTATTGGGCGGGTACCTGAGCAGTTCTTC. Translation gives CASSLAIGRVPEQFF.

The V and J genes are TRBV5-1 and TRBJ1-2, with 10 bases identical to TRBD1. The trim removed 4 bases at V and 1 base at J, leaving 4 bases unmatched. From germline, CDR1 is SGHRS and CDR2 YFSETQ. The CDR3 extends over 15 amino acids. The CDR3 sequence is CASSPGQGSNYGYTF. DNA of the CDR3: TGCGCCAGCAGCCCGGGACAGGGGAGTAACTATGGCTACACCTTC.

The rearrangement uses TRBV4-3 and TRBJ2-5, with D perhaps TRBD1 (6 bases). The germline gives CDR1 LGHNA, CDR2 YSLEER. The CDR3 consists of 14 residues. Trimming removed 0 bases from V and 3 bases from J, with 8 bases in between. CDR3 residues: CASSQEAGEETQYF. The CDR3 DNA reads as TGCGCCAGCAGCCAAGAGGCAGGGGAAGAGACCCAGTACTTC.

This clone was detected only a few times. The CDR3: CASSRGGQSLGGYTF. CDR3 coding DNA: TGTGCCAGCAGCCGTGGGGGACAGTCACTTGGTGGCTACACCTTC. The chain links TRBV7-2 to TRBJ1-2; TRBD1 agrees at 7 bases. V shed 5 bases and J 7 bases; nucleotides not matched to a gene: 13. Germline lookup yields CDR1 SGHTA and CDR2 FQGNSA. The length of the CDR3 is 15 residues. Complete variable domain (other parts from reference TRBV7-2 and TRBJ1-2): GAGVSQSPSNKVTEKGKDVELRCDPISGHTALYWYRQSLGQGLEFLIYFQGNSAPDKSGLPSDRFSAERTGGSVSTLTIQRTQQEDSAVYLCASSRGGQSLGGYTFGSGTRLTVV.

The V and J genes are TRBV6-4 and TRBJ2-1; 10 nucleotides match TRBD2. From germline, CDR1 is MRHNA and CDR2 SNTAGT. V lost 3 bases and J lost 4; bases outside the gene matches: 6. CDR3 length: 16 amino acids. This chain's CDR3 is CASSEASGSPYNEQFF. The CDR3 DNA follows: TGTGCCAGCAGTGAGGCTAGCGGGAGTCCTTACAATGAGCAGTTCTTC.

The rearrangement links TRBV6-6 to TRBJ1-1; tentative D call: TRBD1 (5 bases). Germline values: CDR1 MNHNY, CDR2 SVGAGI (reference sequence). The V and J ends lost 5 bases and 7 bases respectively, with 11 bases between them. This CDR3 has 12 residues. Written as DNA, the CDR3 is TGTGCCAGCAGTCGGCAGGGCAATGAAGCTTTCTTT. Residues: CASSRQGNEAFF.